The 30 T cell receptor beta chains in this list originate from one sample, sequenced in a study of T cells in Graves' hyperthyroidism and ophthalmopathy. Amplification yielded TCR beta CDR3 regions, with RNA transcripts as the source. The study used the HTBI primer set for a first-round RT-PCR of the TCR CDR3. TCRdb recomputed calls from the multiplex PCR reads with MiXCR, one row per CDR3 protein. The data hold more than 550,000 distinct CDR3 sequences, with around a sixth observed a single time. The sample comprised blood. These receptors were taken from a man aged 45-60 years with Graves' hyperthyroidism.

This clonotype was seen a single time. The V gene is TRBV5-6, the J gene TRBJ2-2; a weak D match, TRBD2 (7 bases). This CDR3 has 16 residues. Trimming pared 4 bases from V and 5 bases from J, leaving 18 bases between. In germline, CDR1 is SGHDT, CDR2 YYEEEE. The CDR3 nucleotides are TGTGCCAGCAGCAACTTACGGGGGGCCGGGACCGGGGAGCTGTTTTTT. Encoded protein: CASSNLRGAGTGELFF. Using reference TRBV5-6 and TRBJ2-2 for the parts outside the CDR3, the full variable domain is DAGVTQSPTHLIKTRGQQVTLRCSPKSGHDTVSWYQQALGQGPQFIFQYYEEEERQRGNFPDRFSGHQFPNYSSELNVNALLLGDSALYLCASSNLRGAGTGELFFGEGSRLTVL.

This clonotype was seen a handful of times. The chain joins TRBV28 to TRBJ2-3; TRBD2 is a possible D gene (5 bases). The ends were cut back, 8 bases at V and 2 bases at J, with 14 bases in the middle. The CDR3 contains 14 residues. Germline V gives CDR1 MDHEN, CDR2 SYDVKM. The CDR3 loop is CASAKREITDTQYF. CDR3 DNA: TGTGCCAGCGCAAAAAGGGAGATCACAGATACGCAGTATTTT.

This clonotype was picked up a small number of times. This chain uses TRBV24-1 with TRBJ2-1, with 11 bases matching TRBD2. CDR3 length equals 14 residues. Losses at the gene ends were 7 bases for V and 4 bases for J; bases not matched to a gene: 2. Looked up from germline, CDR1 is KGHDR and CDR2 is SFDVKD. This CDR3 is CATRGTSGYNEQFF. The CDR3 bases are TGTGCCACCAGGGGGACTAGCGGTTACAATGAGCAGTTCTTC.

The chain employs TRBV25-1 and TRBJ1-5; D is unclear. The V end was cut by 3 bases, the J end by 2 bases, with 8 bases between. Germline V gene lookup returns CDR1 MGHDK and CDR2 SYGVNS. CDR3 length: 14 residues. CDR3 DNA: TGTGCCAGCAGTGATCCAGGCCGCAATCAGCCCCAGCATTTT. Protein product: CASSDPGRNQPQHF.

In the case of this clonotype: This may be a read error, as it is one base from a much larger clone. V gene TRBV12-3 or TRBV12-4 combines with J gene TRBJ1-2; possible D gene TRBD1, 6 bases. V lost 1 base and J lost 6, with 15 bases in between. The CDR3 spans 15 residues. The CDR3 DNA reads as TGTGCCAGCAGTTTAGTCCCTGACAGGAACCATGGCTACACCTTC. This sequence encodes CASSLVPDRNHGYTF.

This clonotype was seen a few times. The V call is TRBV2, the J call TRBJ1-6, with 12 bases that match TRBD1. The CDR3 contains 18 residues. From germline, CDR1 is SNHLY and CDR2 FYNNEI. V shed 5 bases, J shed 5 bases, and the junction held 10 bases outside the gene matches. The CDR3 nucleotides read TGTGCCAGCAGTACCGGGACAGGGGGCGATTTTGATAATTCACCCCTCCACTTT. It specifies CASSTGTGGDFDNSPLHF. The full variable domain, completed using reference TRBV2 and TRBJ1-6, is EPEVTQTPSHQVTQMGQEVILRCVPISNHLYFYWYRQILGQKVEFLVSFYNNEISEKSEIFDDQFSVERPDGSNFTLKIRSTKLEDSAMYFCASSTGTGGDFDNSPLHFGNGTRLTVT.

This clonotype was counted only a few times. The V and J genes are TRBV7-3 and TRBJ2-1, with TRBD2 as a possible D gene (6 bases). Trimming took 6 bases from V and 7 from J, leaving 19 bases between them. Germline V gene sequence: CDR1 SGHTA, CDR2 FQGTGA. The CDR3 loop spans 15 amino acids. CDR3 sequence: CASSARDSVWNEQFF. CDR3 sequence (DNA): TGTGCCAGCAGTGCACGGGACTCGGTGTGGAATGAGCAGTTCTTC.

As to this clonotype: A much larger clone lies a single base off, so this may be a read error. Here the CDR3 omits its conserved ending phenylalanine or tryptophan, so a read error is the likely source. V is TRBV12-3 or TRBV12-4 and J is TRBJ1-1; D is unresolved. V gave up 6 bases and J gave up 5 bases, with 16 bases separating them. The CDR3 extends over 14 amino acids. The CDR3 loop reads CASSRSGVVTEAFV. The CDR3 nucleotides are TGTGCCAGCAGCCGGTCCGGGGTAGTAACTGAAGCTTTCGTT.

There are a few counts of this clonotype. The chain is built from TRBV5-1 and TRBJ2-7; perhaps TRBD2 as D (6 bases). V lost 0 bases to trimming and J lost 4 bases, with 14 bases between them. The CDR3 contains 15 residues. The germline V gene encodes CDR1 SGHRS and CDR2 YFSETQ. The chain's CDR3 is CASSLAGGETYEQYF. The CDR3 nucleotides are TGCGCCAGCAGCTTGGCCGGAGGGGAGACATACGAGCAGTACTTC.

This clonotype was seen just once. The chain recombines TRBV7-3 with TRBJ2-6, with D perhaps matching TRBD1 (5 bases). The CDR3 has 15 amino acids. Trimming removed 1 base at V and 7 bases at J, with 11 bases between. Germline assignment: CDR1 SGHTA and CDR2 FQGTGA. The CDR3 DNA is TGTGCCAGCAGCTTAAACCCCAGGGTAGCCAACGTCCTGACTTTC. Translation gives CASSLNPRVANVLTF.

This clonotype has just a few counts. V and J are TRBV11-1 and TRBJ2-6; TRBD1 aligns across 8 bases. V was pared by 5 bases and J by 4 bases, with 7 bases of the junction left unmatched. Looked up from germline, CDR1 is SGHAT and CDR2 is FQDESV (reference sequence). This CDR3 region has 16 residues. This chain's CDR3 is CASSPRQGTGANVLTF. CDR3 in DNA: TGTGCCAGCAGCCCACGACAGGGGACAGGGGCCAACGTCCTGACTTTC.

This clonotype was counted many times. V and J are TRBV20-1 and TRBJ1-1; weak D call: TRBD1 (5 bases). This CDR3 has 13 amino acids. Between the trimmed V and J ends, which lost 0 bases and 5 bases, there was a span of 10 bases. In germline, CDR1 is DFQATT, CDR2 SNEGSKA (reference sequence). The CDR3 DNA reads as TGCAGTGCTAGAGACCAGTGGGGGACTGAAGCTTTCTTT. It specifies CSARDQWGTEAFF.

Ten or more counts support this clonotype. V and J are TRBV20-1 and TRBJ2-3, with 10 bases fitting TRBD2. This CDR3 comprises 15 residues. Germline V gives CDR1 DFQATT, CDR2 SNEGSKA (reference sequence). J gave up 5 bases and V 2 bases, and 7 bases lay outside the gene matches. CDR3 sequence reads: CSARLAGGLVDTQYF. In DNA, the CDR3 is TGCAGTGCTAGATTAGCGGGAGGTTTGGTAGATACGCAGTATTTT.

This clonotype was detected a few times. The J gene is TRBJ1-5, the V gene TRBV7-2; the D is unclear. Germline CDR1 reads SGHTA; CDR2 reads FQGNSA. V was cut by 5 bases and J by 1 base, with 6 bases left in between. CDR3 length equals 13 residues. As DNA, the CDR3 is TGTGCCAGCAGCCGACGGAGCAATCAGCCCCAGCATTTT. Translating it yields CASSRRSNQPQHF.

This clonotype was recorded many times. The chain combines TRBV6-2 or TRBV6-3 with TRBJ1-1, with 8 bases matching TRBD1. The V and J ends lost 7 bases and 6 bases, in that order; junction bases with no gene match: 19. The CDR3 runs 17 residues. Looked up from germline, CDR1 is MNHEY and CDR2 is SVGEGT. The CDR3 here is CASTGRTGKPLTAEAFF. The CDR3 region has the DNA TGTGCCAGCACCGGCCGGACAGGGAAACCCCTAACTGCTGAAGCTTTCTTT.

This chain uses TRBV5-1 with TRBJ2-1, with a possible D match to TRBD1 (6 bases). Germline V gives CDR1 SGHRS, CDR2 YFSETQ. This CDR3 comprises 15 residues. V lost 0 bases and J 5 bases, leaving 12 bases between the germline ends. CDR3 coding DNA: TGCGCCAGCAGCTTGGGTTTGGGGGCAGACAATGAGCAGTTCTTC. This codes for CASSLGLGADNEQFF.

The table lists this clonotype with many counts. V gene TRBV2 combines with J gene TRBJ1-2, with D uncertain. Trimming took 7 bases from V and 4 from J, leaving 7 bases between them. The CDR3 is 11 amino acids. Per germline, CDR1 SNHLY and CDR2 FYNNEI. The CDR3 loop is CASIVTYGYTF. For the CDR3, the DNA is TGTGCCAGCATTGTCACCTATGGCTACACCTTC.

The sample holds many counts of this clonotype. The J gene is TRBJ1-2, the V gene TRBV19, with D unresolved. CDR3 size: 12 residues. The germline gives CDR1 LNHDA, CDR2 SQIVND (reference sequence). V was clipped by 3 bases and J by 2 bases, with 4 bases between them. The CDR3 protein is CASSMRNYGYTF. The DNA for the CDR3 is TGTGCCAGTAGTATGCGGAACTATGGCTACACCTTC.

As concerns this clonotype: This may come from a read error, since a much larger clone is one base off. The chain employs TRBV6-5 and TRBJ1-1; 8 bases map to TRBD1. The CDR3 is 14 amino acids. Trimming took 4 bases from V and 6 from J; bases not matched to a gene: 7. The germline V gene has CDR1 MNHEY and CDR2 SVGAGI. The CDR3 DNA reads TGTGCCAGCAGTTGCACAGGGGGGAAATCTGAAGCTTTCTTT. It encodes CASSCTGGKSEAFF.

This clonotype was observed at least ten times. This chain joins TRBV12-3 or TRBV12-4 and TRBJ1-1; the D gene is possibly TRBD1 (6 bases). This CDR3 region has 12 residues. The germline V and J ends were trimmed by 6 bases and 11 bases, with 16 bases remaining between them. The DNA of the CDR3 is TGTGCCAGCAGCCCAGGAACAGGGAGGGCTTTCTTT. This translates into CASSPGTGRAFF.

Of note for this clonotype: The junction does not match germline at one end; this may be a read error. V gene TRBV7-2 combines with J gene TRBJ1-5; D unclear. The CDR3 is made up of 16 amino acids. Germline CDR1 and CDR2: SGHTA and FQGNSA. The chain's CDR3 is CASSLVGVNSNQPHHF. The CDR3 DNA reads TGTGCCAGCAGCTTAGTGGGAGTCAATAGCAATCAGCCCCACCATTTT.

The V call is TRBV6-2 or TRBV6-3, the J call TRBJ2-7; D gene ambiguous. This CDR3 comprises 13 residues. The V end lost 0 bases, the J end lost 6 bases, and 9 bases lay between the germline ends. Germline-derived CDR1 and CDR2 are MNHEY and SVGEGT. The CDR3 DNA is TGTGCCAGCAGTTACTCACCGGGTTCCGAGCAGTACTTC. Protein: CASSYSPGSEQYF.

This clonotype was recorded only once. V gene TRBV20-1 combines with J gene TRBJ1-1, with D hard to call. This CDR3 is built from 15 residues. Germline V gene sequence: CDR1 DFQATT, CDR2 SNEGSKA (reference sequence). V was trimmed by 2 bases and J by 4 bases, leaving 17 bases between them. The CDR3 sequence is CSARPIEGSFTEAFF. In DNA form, the CDR3 reads TGCAGTGCTAGACCCATAGAGGGCAGTTTCACTGAAGCTTTCTTT.

This clonotype has more than one count but fewer than ten. The chain combines TRBV12-3 or TRBV12-4 with TRBJ1-1; D is perhaps TRBD1 (6 bases). The CDR3 is 13 amino acids. The V and J ends lost 4 bases and 3 bases respectively, with 9 bases between them. This CDR3 reads CASSSGHYTEAFF. CDR3 DNA sequence: TGTGCCAGCAGTTCGGGACACTACACTGAAGCTTTCTTT.

The chain uses TRBV25-1 and TRBJ1-5; no firm D call. V was trimmed by 4 bases and J by 0 bases, leaving 7 bases between them. CDR3 length equals 14 residues. Germline loops: CDR1 MGHDK, CDR2 SYGVNS. CDR3 in amino acids: CASSGSGSNQPQHF. CDR3 nucleotides: TGTGCCAGCAGTGGGTCGGGTAGCAATCAGCCCCAGCATTTT.

This clonotype was seen more than once but under ten times. The rearrangement links TRBV27 to TRBJ1-2; D remains unclear. This CDR3 is 13 amino acids long. Germline CDR1 and CDR2: MNHEY and SMNVEV (reference sequence). Trimming pared 5 bases from V and 4 bases from J, leaving 11 bases between. The CDR3 protein is CASSRAGIYGYTF. CDR3 coding DNA: TGTGCCAGCAGTAGGGCAGGAATCTATGGCTACACCTTC.

This clonotype was detected ten times or more. The chain employs TRBV11-2 and TRBJ2-3; D uncertain. From germline, CDR1 is SGHAT and CDR2 FQNNGV. The V end lost 6 bases, the J end lost 0 bases, and 16 bases lay between the germline ends. The CDR3 loop spans 16 amino acids. CDR3 region: CASSEFSQTSTDTQYF. Written as DNA, the CDR3 is TGTGCCAGCAGTGAATTTTCACAGACTAGCACAGATACGCAGTATTTT. Based on the CDR3 plus reference TRBV11-2 and TRBJ2-3, the full variable domain is EAGVAQSPRYKIIEKRQSVAFWCNPISGHATLYWYQQILGQGPKLLIQFQNNGVVDDSQLPKDRFSAERLKGVDSTLKIQPAKLEDSAVYLCASSEFSQTSTDTQYFGPGTRLTVL.

This clonotype showed up many times. The chain carries TRBV11-2 and TRBJ2-7; D gene unclear. The V gene's germline CDR1 is SGHAT and CDR2 FQNNGV. Trimming took 5 bases from V and 1 from J, leaving 15 bases between them. The CDR3 is made up of 15 amino acids. The DNA for the CDR3 is TGTGCCAGCAGCAGGGCTCTGCCTCTATCCTACGAGCAGTACTTC. This codes for CASSRALPLSYEQYF.

The V call is TRBV29-1, the J call TRBJ2-7, with TRBD1 matching 7 bases. After removal of 5 bases from V and 3 bases from J, the junction contained 7 bases not matched to a gene. The CDR3 has 13 amino acids. Germline V gene sequence: CDR1 SQVTM, CDR2 ANQGSEA. CDR3 DNA sequence: TGCAGCGTTCGCGACAGGGAACACTACGAGCAGTACTTC. Translation gives CSVRDREHYEQYF.

This clonotype was picked up a small number of times. V gene TRBV7-2 combines with J gene TRBJ2-5; D is unclear. In germline, CDR1 is SGHTA, CDR2 FQGNSA. CDR3 length: 14 residues. Between the trimmed V and J ends, which lost 2 bases and 2 bases, there was a span of 9 bases. The CDR3: CASSLSRVQETQYF. For the CDR3, the DNA is TGTGCCAGCAGCTTAAGCAGAGTTCAAGAGACCCAGTACTTC.